The 9 T cell receptor beta chains reported below all come from one sample, sequenced in a study of T cells after yellow fever vaccination. Each CDR3 protein is one row after TCRdb ran MiXCR on the 5' RACE reads. The table shows approximately 300,000 distinct CDR3 sequences, with 8.5% to 9% occurring only once. The sample here was PBMCs, taken on the day of the first yellow fever vaccination. The receptor set was obtained from a man aged 18 to 35 who received the YFV17D yellow fever vaccine.

The chain has TRBV5-1 and TRBJ2-1; D is perhaps TRBD2 (6 bases). CDR3 length equals 13 residues. V lost 4 bases, J lost 8 bases, and 13 bases lay in between. Germline assignment: CDR1 SGHRS and CDR2 YFSETQ. The CDR3 coding sequence is TGCGCCAGCAGCACCCTAAGGAGGGATGAGCAGTTCTTC. As protein: CASSTLRRDEQFF.

This clonotype came up a few times. J is TRBJ2-5 and V is TRBV5-1; D ambiguous. Trimming took 2 bases from V and 6 from J, leaving 14 bases between them. The germline CDR1 and CDR2 sequences are SGHRS and YFSETQ. CDR3 length equals 14 residues. Here the CDR3 DNA reads TGCGCCAGCAGCTTCTTTGGGCCTCCCAAGACCCAGTACTTC. This encodes CASSFFGPPKTQYF.

The chain links TRBV5-1 to TRBJ1-1; TRBD1 matches 7 bases. Germline V lookup: CDR1 SGHRS, CDR2 YFSETQ. This CDR3 is built from 14 residues. The V segment lost 4 bases and the J segment 5 bases; nucleotides outside the gene matches: 8. The CDR3 nucleotides read TGCGCCAGCAGCCTCGGGCCCAGGGGGACTGAAGCTTTCTTT. Amino acids: CASSLGPRGTEAFF.

The chain joins TRBV25-1 to TRBJ2-1, with TRBD2 matching 10 bases. Germline V gene data show CDR1 as MGHDK and CDR2 as SYGVNS. J gave up 7 bases and V 1 base, and 7 bases lay outside the gene matches. The CDR3 contains 16 residues. CDR3 nucleotide sequence: TGTGCCAGCAGTGAATGGCCAGCGGGGGGGCGAAATGAGCAGTTCTTC. Its translation is CASSEWPAGGRNEQFF.

This clonotype was observed at least ten times. The chain joins TRBV5-1 to TRBJ2-1; no clear D gene. The length of the CDR3 is 14 residues. Trimming removed 0 bases from V and 6 bases from J, with 10 bases in between. CDR1 and CDR2 (germline): SGHRS, YFSETQ. The CDR3 here is CASSLASFANEQFF. Written as DNA, the CDR3 is TGCGCCAGCAGCTTGGCTTCGTTTGCCAATGAGCAGTTCTTC.

This clonotype was seen only a few times. This sequence joins TRBV4-3 and TRBJ2-1; D tentatively fits TRBD1 or TRBD2 (5 bases each). The CDR3 runs to 15 residues. Trimming left V 11 bases short and J 0 bases short, with 17 bases between. CDR1 is LGHNA and CDR2 is YSLEER in the germline V gene. DNA of the CDR3: TGCGCCGCCGGTACCCGGGGCAGCTCCTACAATGAGCAGTTCTTC. This encodes CAAGTRGSSYNEQFF.

In this sample, this clonotype turned up many times. V gene TRBV18 combines with J gene TRBJ1-5; D uncertain. The germline V gene encodes CDR1 KGHSH and CDR2 LQKENI. The CDR3 extends over 14 amino acids. Trimming pared 1 base from V and 0 bases from J, leaving 4 bases between. The CDR3 here is CASSPRNSNQPQHF. Written as DNA, the CDR3 is TGTGCCAGCTCACCACGGAATAGCAATCAGCCCCAGCATTTT.

The chain joins TRBV4-3 to TRBJ2-7; D might be TRBD1 (5 bases). The V end was cut by 0 bases, the J end by 2 bases, with 8 bases between. The CDR3 runs to 14 residues. Germline lookup yields CDR1 LGHNA and CDR2 YSLEER. For the CDR3, the DNA is TGCGCCAGCAGCCAAGAACAGGCCGCCTACGAGCAGTACTTC. Protein: CASSQEQAAYEQYF.

This chain joins TRBV6-2 or TRBV6-3 and TRBJ2-6; 7 bases match TRBD1. The V gene end was trimmed by 2 bases and the J gene end by 4 bases; junction bases not matched to a gene: 5. The CDR3 is 16 amino acids. The V gene's germline CDR1 is MNHEY and CDR2 SVGEGT. DNA for the CDR3: TGTGCCAGCAGTTACCCCGACAGGGCGGGGGCCAACGTCCTGACTTTC. It yields the protein CASSYPDRAGANVLTF.